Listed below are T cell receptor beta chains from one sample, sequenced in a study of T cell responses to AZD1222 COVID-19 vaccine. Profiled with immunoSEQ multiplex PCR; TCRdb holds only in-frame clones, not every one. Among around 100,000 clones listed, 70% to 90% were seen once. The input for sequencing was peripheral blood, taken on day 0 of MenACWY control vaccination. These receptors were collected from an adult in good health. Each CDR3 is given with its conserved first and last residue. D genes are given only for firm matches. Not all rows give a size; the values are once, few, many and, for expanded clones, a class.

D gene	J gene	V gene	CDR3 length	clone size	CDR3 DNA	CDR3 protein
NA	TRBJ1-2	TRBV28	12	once	TGTGCCAGCAGACGACAGCCCTATGGCTACACCTTC	CASRRQPYGYTF
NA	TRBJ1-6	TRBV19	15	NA	TGTGCCAGTAGTCCCATAAGGGGAGGGAATTCACCCCTCCACTTT	CASSPIRGGNSPLHF
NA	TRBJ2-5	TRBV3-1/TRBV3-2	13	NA	TGTGCCAGCATCGGGGTTGGCCAAGAGACCCAGTACTTC	CASIGVGQETQYF
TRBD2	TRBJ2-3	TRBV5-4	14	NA	TGTGCCAGCAGCTGGACTAGCGTCACAGATACGCAGTATTTT	CASSWTSVTDTQYF
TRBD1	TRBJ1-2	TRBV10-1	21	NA	TGCGCCAGCAGTGAGTCGGTCAGCAGACATTGTGGGGACAGGGGAAGGGATGGCTACACCTTC	CASSESVSRHCGDRGRDGYTF
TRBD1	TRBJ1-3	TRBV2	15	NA	TGTGCCAGCAGGGGGGACAGATCGCCTGGAAACACCATATATTTT	CASRGDRSPGNTIYF
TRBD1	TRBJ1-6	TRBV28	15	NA	TGTGCCAGCAGTGGACCTGGGACAGGGGGCTGGCCCCTCCACTTT	CASSGPGTGGWPLHF
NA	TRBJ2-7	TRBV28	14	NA	TGTGCCAGCAGTTTGGGGGGGCAGAACTACGAGCAGTACTTC	CASSLGGQNYEQYF
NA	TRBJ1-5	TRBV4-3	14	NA	TGCGCCAGCAGCCAAGATTCTTGGGCGTGGCCCCAGCATTTT	CASSQDSWAWPQHF
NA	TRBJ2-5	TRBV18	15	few	TGTGCCAGCTCCCCCGTCGCGGGAAACCAAGAGACCCAGTACTTC	CASSPVAGNQETQYF
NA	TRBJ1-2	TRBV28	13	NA	TGTGCCACCCTGCCTGGTTCGCACTATGGCTACACCTTC	CATLPGSHYGYTF
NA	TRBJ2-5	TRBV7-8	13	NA	TGTGCCAGCAGCTTAGACAGGGACGAGACCCAGTACTTC	CASSLDRDETQYF
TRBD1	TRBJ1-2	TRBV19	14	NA	TGTGCCAGTAGTCTGGGACAGGGGTATGATGGCTACACCTTC	CASSLGQGYDGYTF
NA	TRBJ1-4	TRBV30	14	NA	TGTGCCTGGAGTGTACCTGGACCGGTGCAAAAACTGTTTTTT	CAWSVPGPVQKLFF
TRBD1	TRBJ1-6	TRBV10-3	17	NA	TGTGCCATCAGATCAGGGGGCGGGAGCTCCTATAATTCACCCCTCCACTTT	CAIRSGGGSSYNSPLHF
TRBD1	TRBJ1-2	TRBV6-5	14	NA	TGTGCCAGCAGCGGACAGGAGGGGGTCTATGGCTACACCTTC	CASSGQEGVYGYTF
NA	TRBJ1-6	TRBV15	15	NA	TGTGCCACCAGCAGAGCAGATGGCGGGAATTCACCCCTCCACTTT	CATSRADGGNSPLHF
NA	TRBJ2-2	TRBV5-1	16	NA	TGCGCCAGCAGCTTGGCTACCGTCCGGGACCCTACCCCGCTGTTTTTT	CASSLATVRDPTPLFF
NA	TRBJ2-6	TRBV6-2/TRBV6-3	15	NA	TGTGCCAGCAGTTATGGGGACACTGGGGCCAACGTCCTGACTTTC	CASSYGDTGANVLTF
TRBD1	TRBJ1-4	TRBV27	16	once	TGTGCCAGCAGTTCGAGCCTTGACAGGGTGTACGAAAAACTGTTTTTT	CASSSSLDRVYEKLFF
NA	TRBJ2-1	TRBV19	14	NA	TGTGCCAGTAATTTCGGGTCTGGCTACAATGAGCAGTTCTTC	CASNFGSGYNEQFF
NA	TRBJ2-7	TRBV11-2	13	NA	TGTGCCAGCAGCCCCCAAGGGCAAGGCGAGCAGTACTTC	CASSPQGQGEQYF
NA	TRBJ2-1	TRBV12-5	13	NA	TGTGCTAGTGGTTTGTTTGGTTACAATGAGCAGTTCTTC	CASGLFGYNEQFF
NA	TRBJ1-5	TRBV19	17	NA	TGTGCCAGTAGTATAGATCTAAGGCCCTTGCGGGGTCAGCCCCAGCATTTT	CASSIDLRPLRGQPQHF
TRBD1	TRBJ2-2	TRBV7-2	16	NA	TGTGCCAGCAGCTGGCGAGGGGGCTACGGTACCGGGGAGCTGTTTTTT	CASSWRGGYGTGELFF
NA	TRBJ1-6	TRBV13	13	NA	TGTGCCAGCAGCTTAGCCATGGGGTCACCCCTCCACTTT	CASSLAMGSPLHF